This T cell receptor beta chain was captured by sequencing in a study of T cell responses to AZD1222 COVID-19 vaccine. Study-level findings and limits: Donor demographics were predominantly white British with a female majority; clonal diversity may be underestimated.

The germline V gene encodes CDR1 SNHLY and CDR2 FYNNEI. Deletions cut 7 bases from V and 2 bases from J, with 12 bases between. The CDR3 covers 14 residues. This clone has only a few counts. As yet, its antigen is unknown. Data came from immunoSEQ multiplex PCR; TCRdb stores just in-frame clones and leaves some out. The sample lists more than 140,000 clones; approximately 88% were seen once. The genes are TRBV2 and TRBJ1-3; no clear D gene. The origin of this receptor is an adult in good health. Sequencing was performed on peripheral blood, taken on day 0 of AZD1222 vaccination. The CDR3 sequence is CASTVEATGNTIYF. DNA of the CDR3: TGTGCCAGCACCGTGGAAGCTACTGGAAACACCATATATTTT. Filled out from reference TRBV2 and TRBJ1-3, the complete variable domain reads EPEVTQTPSHQVTQMGQEVILRCVPISNHLYFYWYRQILGQKVEFLVSFYNNEISEKSEIFDDQFSVERPDGSNFTLKIRSTKLEDSAMYFCASTVEATGNTIYFGEGSWLTVV.